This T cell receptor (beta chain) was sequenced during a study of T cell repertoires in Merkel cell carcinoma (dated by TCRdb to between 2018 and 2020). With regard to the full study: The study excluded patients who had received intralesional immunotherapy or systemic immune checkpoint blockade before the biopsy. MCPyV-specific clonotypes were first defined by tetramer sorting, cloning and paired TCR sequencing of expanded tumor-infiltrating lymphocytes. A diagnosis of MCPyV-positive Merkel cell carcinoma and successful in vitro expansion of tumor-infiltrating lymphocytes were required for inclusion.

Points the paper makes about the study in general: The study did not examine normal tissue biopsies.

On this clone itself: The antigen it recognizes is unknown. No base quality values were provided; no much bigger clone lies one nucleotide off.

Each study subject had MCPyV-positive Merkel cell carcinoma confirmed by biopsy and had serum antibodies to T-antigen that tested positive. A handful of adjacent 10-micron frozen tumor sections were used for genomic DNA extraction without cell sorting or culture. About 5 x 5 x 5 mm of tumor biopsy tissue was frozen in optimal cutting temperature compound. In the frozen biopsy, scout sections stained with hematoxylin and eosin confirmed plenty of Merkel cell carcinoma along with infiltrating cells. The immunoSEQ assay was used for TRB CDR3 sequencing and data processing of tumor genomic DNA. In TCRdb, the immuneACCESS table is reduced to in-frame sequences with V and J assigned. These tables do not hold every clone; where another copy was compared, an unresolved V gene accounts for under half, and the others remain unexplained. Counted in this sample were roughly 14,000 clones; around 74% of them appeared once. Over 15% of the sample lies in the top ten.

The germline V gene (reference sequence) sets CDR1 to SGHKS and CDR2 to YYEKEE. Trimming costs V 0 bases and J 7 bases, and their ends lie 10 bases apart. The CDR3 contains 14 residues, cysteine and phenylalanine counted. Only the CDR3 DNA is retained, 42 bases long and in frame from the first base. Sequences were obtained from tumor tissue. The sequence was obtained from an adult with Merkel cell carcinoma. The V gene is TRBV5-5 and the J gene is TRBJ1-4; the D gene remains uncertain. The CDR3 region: CASSLGTAAEKLFF. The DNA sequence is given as TGTGCCAGCAGCTTGGGGACTGCGGCTGAAAAACTGTTTTTT. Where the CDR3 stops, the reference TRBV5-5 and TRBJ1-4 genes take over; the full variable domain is DAGVTQSPTHLIKTRGQQVTLRCSPISGHKSVSWYQQVLGQGPQFIFQYYEKEERGRGNFPDRFSARQFPNYSSELNVNALLLGDSALYLCASSLGTAAEKLFFGSGTQLSVL.